This T cell receptor (beta chain) was observed in a study of T cell repertoires in cytomegalovirus infection. As for the study in general: A matching HLA type, together with CMV infection, was signaled by public TCR beta signatures.

The CDR3 has 17 amino acids. The J segment lost 5 bases and the V segment lost 7 bases, leaving 11 bases of the junction unmatched. Points from the study as a whole: Using cumulative public TCR beta family frequency, the authors identified those who carried CMV together with the relevant HLA. Clonotype analysis showed dominance of the ex vivo response by HLA-C-restricted CMV-specific TCR beta clonotypes.

Regarding this clonotype: What it binds is unknown.

Via MiXCR, TCRdb re-called the reads, giving one row per CDR3 protein. The sample has hundreds of thousands of distinct CDR3 sequences, about two fifths seen once. V gene TRBV12-3 or TRBV12-4 combines with J gene TRBJ2-5; 15 bases map to TRBD2. The source material was cultured PBMCs, sampled from culture after CMV antigen stimulation. This TCR was recovered from a human donor in good health (CMV status not recorded). Some clones in this sample may be carry-over from other donors' samples. In DNA form, the CDR3 reads TGTGCCAGCACTCTGCGGACTAGCGGGAGGGCCGGGGAGACCCAGTACTTC. Translation: CASTLRTSGRAGETQYF.